Listed below are T cell receptor beta chains from one sample, sequenced in a study of T cell responses to AZD1222 COVID-19 vaccine. Repertoires were generated with immunoSEQ multiplex PCR, while TCRdb's copy carries only in-frame clones and drops some. The data contain 110,000 or so clones, 87% of them seen just once; the ten biggest clones take up around 4%. Sequencing used peripheral blood, obtained 28 days after the second AZD1222 dose. The receptor source for this set is an adult who received the AZD1222 COVID-19 vaccine. Each CDR3 is given with its conserved first and last residue. Fields, in order: V gene, J gene, CDR3 protein.

TRBV7-6	TRBJ1-5	CASSLGGSDQPQHF
TRBV4-2	TRBJ1-1	CASSQNTEAFF
TRBV7-9	TRBJ1-1	CASSLSGEEAFF
TRBV3-1/TRBV3-2	TRBJ1-5	CASSQGVERNQPQHF
TRBV5-1	TRBJ1-1	CASSLAGLTEAFF
TRBV7-9	TRBJ1-2	CASTLGGYGYTF
TRBV4-3	TRBJ2-1	CASSQEPMGGSSYNEQFF
TRBV7-9	TRBJ2-1	CASSPSYNEQFF
TRBV25-1	TRBJ1-3	CASSWASGNTIYF
TRBV14	TRBJ1-1	CASSHRLSLAEAFF
TRBV5-1	TRBJ1-2	CASSPGTGGGYTF
TRBV6-2/TRBV6-3	TRBJ1-1	CASSPLSVMNTEAFF
TRBV10-1	TRBJ2-7	CASSRKRRGEYEQYF
TRBV7-2	TRBJ1-4	CASSAPKGTVNEKLFF
TRBV5-1	TRBJ1-3	CASSLRTPPGNTIYF
TRBV13	TRBJ2-5	CASSLESETQYF
TRBV11-1	TRBJ2-2	CASSSGLAGSGELFF
TRBV5-1	TRBJ2-1	CASSLGSGYNEQFF